This TCR beta chain stems from a study of shared clonotypes between healthy human individuals. Study-wide findings and caveats: Only blood samples were collected, and tissue repertoires likely differ.

Every donor was a Caucasian adult from Nashville, Tennessee. Researchers drew on roughly 100 million PBMCs for genomic DNA from unsorted samples. With respect to this clone: Its antigen is as yet unknown.

A deep-level run was used for the assay. Sequenced by immunoSEQ multiplex PCR; TCRdb stores in-frame clones only, minus some. This sample carries hundreds of thousands of clones, around 78% of them seen once, and the ten largest clones take 12%. Losses at the gene ends were 5 bases for V and 7 bases for J; bases not matched to a gene: 19. Looked up from germline, CDR1 is MDHEN and CDR2 is SYDVKM. CDR3 length: 17 amino acids. The specimen was PBMCs. The clonotype was recovered from a woman in her thirties or forties in good health. Some clones in this sample may be carry-over from other donors' samples. The V gene is TRBV28, the J gene TRBJ1-2; 7 bases fit TRBD1. The CDR3 coding sequence is TGTGCCAGCAGTCCCTGGGGAGGGGGCACGCCGGTTGGTGGCTACACCTTC. Its translation is CASSPWGGGTPVGGYTF.